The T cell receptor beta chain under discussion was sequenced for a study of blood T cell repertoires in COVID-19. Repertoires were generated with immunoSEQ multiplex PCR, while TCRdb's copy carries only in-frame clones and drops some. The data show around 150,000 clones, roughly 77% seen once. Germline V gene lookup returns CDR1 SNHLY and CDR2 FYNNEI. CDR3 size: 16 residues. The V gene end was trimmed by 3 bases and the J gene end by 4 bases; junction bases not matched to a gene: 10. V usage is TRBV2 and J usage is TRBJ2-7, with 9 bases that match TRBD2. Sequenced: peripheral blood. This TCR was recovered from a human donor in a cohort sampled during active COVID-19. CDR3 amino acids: CASSEKRREGLYEQYF. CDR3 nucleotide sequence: TGTGCCAGCAGTGAGAAGAGGCGGGAGGGCCTATACGAGCAGTACTTC.